The entry below gives a single T cell receptor beta chain sequence along with its context. Deep-level assay runs were performed. Sequencing was performed with immunoSEQ multiplex PCR; in TCRdb, only in-frame clones are kept and a portion is missing. The sample lists 2 million to 3 million clones, 90% to 95% occurring once. This sample is drawn from a study of shared clonotypes between healthy human individuals. The sample taken for sequencing was naive CD4+ T cells sorted from blood. This sample's subset: CD45RA+ positively selected. The sequence derives from a man younger than 35 in good health.

This CDR3 is CASSLWTGGMTGELFF. In DNA, the CDR3 is TGTGCCAGCAGTTTATGGACAGGGGGCATGACCGGGGAGCTGTTTTTT. The rearrangement links TRBV27 to TRBJ2-2; 11 nucleotides align to TRBD1. CDR1 is MNHEY, CDR2 SMNVEV, per germline (reference sequence). The CDR3 has 16 amino acids. The V and J ends lost 1 base and 5 bases, in that order; junction bases with no gene match: 3.